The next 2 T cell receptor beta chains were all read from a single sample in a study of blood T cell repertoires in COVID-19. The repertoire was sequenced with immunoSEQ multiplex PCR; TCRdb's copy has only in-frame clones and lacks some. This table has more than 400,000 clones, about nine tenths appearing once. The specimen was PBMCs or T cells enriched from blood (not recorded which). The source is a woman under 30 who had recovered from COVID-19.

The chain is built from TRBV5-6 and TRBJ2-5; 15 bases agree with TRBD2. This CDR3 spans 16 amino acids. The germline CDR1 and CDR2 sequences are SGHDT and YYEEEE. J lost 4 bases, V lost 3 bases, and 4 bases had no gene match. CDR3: CASSSPGLAGGETQYF. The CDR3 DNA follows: TGTGCCAGCAGCTCCCCGGGACTAGCGGGGGGAGAGACCCAGTACTTC.

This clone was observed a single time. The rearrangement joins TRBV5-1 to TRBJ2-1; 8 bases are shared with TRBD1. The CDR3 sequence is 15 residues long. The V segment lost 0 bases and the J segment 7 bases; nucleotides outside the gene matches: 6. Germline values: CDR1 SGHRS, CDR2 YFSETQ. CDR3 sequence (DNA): TGCGCCAGCAGCTTGGGGACAGGGACCTCGAATGAGCAGTTCTTC. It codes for CASSLGTGTSNEQFF.